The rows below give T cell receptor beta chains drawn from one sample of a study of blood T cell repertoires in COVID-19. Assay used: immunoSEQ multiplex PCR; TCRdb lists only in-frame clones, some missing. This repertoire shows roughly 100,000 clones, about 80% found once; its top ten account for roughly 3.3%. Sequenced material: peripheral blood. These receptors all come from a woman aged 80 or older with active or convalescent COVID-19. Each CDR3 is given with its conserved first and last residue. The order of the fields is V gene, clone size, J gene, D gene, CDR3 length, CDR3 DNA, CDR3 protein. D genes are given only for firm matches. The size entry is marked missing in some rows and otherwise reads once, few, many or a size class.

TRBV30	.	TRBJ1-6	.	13	TGTGCCTGGACGGGAGACGGGAATTCACCCCTCCACTTT	CAWTGDGNSPLHF
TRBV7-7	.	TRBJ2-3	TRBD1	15	TGTGCTAGCAGCATCAGGACAGGGTTCACAGATACGCAGTATTTT	CASSIRTGFTDTQYF
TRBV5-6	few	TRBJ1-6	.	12	TGTGCCAGCAGCCTCAGGGGTGCACCCCTCCACTTT	CASSLRGAPLHF
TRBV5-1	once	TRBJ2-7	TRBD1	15	TGCGCCAGCAGCCCCAATGGACAGGCGTCATACGAGCAGTACTTC	CASSPNGQASYEQYF
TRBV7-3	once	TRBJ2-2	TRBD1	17	TGTGCCAGCAGCTTGCAACCGGGACAGGGGGTGAACGGGGAGCTGTTTTTT	CASSLQPGQGVNGELFF
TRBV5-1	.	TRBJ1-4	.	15	TGCGCCAGCAGCTTGGGGGGGCGCGGGTCTGAAAAACTGTTTTTT	CASSLGGRGSEKLFF
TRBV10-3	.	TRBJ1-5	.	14	TGTGCCATCAGTGAGGGGACACCTAATCAGCCCCAGCATTTT	CAISEGTPNQPQHF
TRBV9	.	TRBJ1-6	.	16	TGTGCCAGCAGCCTTCGGGACTTGGCCGGGACTTCACCCCTCCACTTT	CASSLRDLAGTSPLHF
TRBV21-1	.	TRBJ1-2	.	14	TGTGCCAGCACCAGTCGGGGGACAGAGTACACTATCACCTTC	CASTSRGTEYTITF
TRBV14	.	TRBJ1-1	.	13	TGTGCCAGCAGCCAAGTGGGCCCAACTGAAGCTTTCTTT	CASSQVGPTEAFF
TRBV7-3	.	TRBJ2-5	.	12	TGTGCCAGCAGCTTGGTCGGGGAGACCCAGTACTTC	CASSLVGETQYF
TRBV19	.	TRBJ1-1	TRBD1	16	TGTGCCAGTAGTCCGGGGACAGGGGCTATCAACACTGAAGCTTTCTTT	CASSPGTGAINTEAFF
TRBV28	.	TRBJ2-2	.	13	TGTGCCAGCAGTTTAATGGCCACCGGGGAGCTGTTTTTT	CASSLMATGELFF
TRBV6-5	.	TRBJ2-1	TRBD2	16	TGTGCCAGCAGTTTCAATCCTAGCGGGAGGGGGAATGAGCAGTTCTTC	CASSFNPSGRGNEQFF
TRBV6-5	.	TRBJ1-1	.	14	TGTGCCAGCAGTTATGCAGAATTGAACACTGAAGCTTTCTTT	CASSYAELNTEAFF
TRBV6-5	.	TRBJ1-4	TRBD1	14	TGTGCCAGCAGTTCCGGGACAGGGTCAGAAAAACTGTTTTTT	CASSSGTGSEKLFF
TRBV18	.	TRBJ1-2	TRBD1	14	TGTGCCAGCTCCCTACAAGGACAGGGTGGTGGCTACACCTTC	CASSLQGQGGGYTF
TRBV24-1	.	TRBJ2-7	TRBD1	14	TGTGCCACCAGTGATTTTAGGGGGCTCTACGAGCAGTACTTC	CATSDFRGLYEQYF
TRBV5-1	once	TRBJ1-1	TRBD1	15	TGCGCCAGCAGCTGGGGCGACAGGGATTTCGGGGAAGCTTTCTTT	CASSWGDRDFGEAFF
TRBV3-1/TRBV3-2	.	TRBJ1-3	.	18	TGTGCCAGCAGCGGCCAGGGGAAATCCGAATTCTCTGGAAACACCATATATTTT	CASSGQGKSEFSGNTIYF
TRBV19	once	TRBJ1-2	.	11	TGTGCCAGCCGGGGTGACGTCGGCTACACCTTC	CASRGDVGYTF
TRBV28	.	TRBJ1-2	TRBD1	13	TGTGCCAGCAGCCGAAGCAGGGGGTATGGCTACACCTTC	CASSRSRGYGYTF
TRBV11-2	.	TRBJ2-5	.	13	TGTGCCAGCAGCTTAGGACACCACAGGTCCCAGTACTTC	CASSLGHHRSQYF